The next 12 T cell receptor beta chains were all read from a single sample in a study of vaccination effects on CD4 cells after COVID-19. Produced via immunoSEQ multiplex PCR; TCRdb's table is partial and in-frame only. The sample includes approximately 40,000 clones, 76% seen only once; the top ten take 3% to 4%. Following 10 days of culture, CD4+ T cells were isolated. The person's infection with SARS-CoV-2, confirmed by PCR, took place between March and December 2020. Each participant received a vaccine that was either BNT162b2 or mRNA-1273, given as two doses. No antigen is known for these receptors. This sample comprised CD4+ T cells from PBMCs cultured without peptide, obtained after COVID-19 vaccination. These receptors all stem from a human donor who had a prior SARS-CoV-2 infection.

The chain recombines TRBV5-1 with TRBJ2-1; 12 bases line up with TRBD1. Germline V gene lookup returns CDR1 SGHRS and CDR2 YFSETQ. The ends lost 0 bases at V and 8 bases at J; junction bases unmatched: 6. This CDR3 contains 16 residues. CDR3 sequence reads: CASSLAGTGGGDEQFF. The CDR3 coding sequence is TGCGCCAGCAGCTTGGCCGGGACAGGGGGCGGCGATGAGCAGTTCTTC.

The rearrangement links TRBV19 to TRBJ2-3; 7 bases are shared with TRBD1. V shed 6 bases and J 5 bases; nucleotides not matched to a gene: 8. The germline CDR1 and CDR2 sequences are LNHDA and SQIVND (reference sequence). The CDR3 extends over 14 amino acids. CDR3 region: CASSLTGLGDTQYF. CDR3 coding DNA: TGTGCCAGTAGCCTGACAGGGTTGGGAGATACGCAGTATTTT.

Comments on this clone: The sample contains more than one DNA sequence encoding this CDR3. The gene calls are TRBV5-1 and TRBJ2-3; TRBD1 matches at 9 bases. CDR3 length equals 14 residues. CDR1 and CDR2 (germline): SGHRS, YFSETQ. V lost 4 bases to trimming and J lost 6 bases; unmatched junction nucleotides: 6. The CDR3 sequence is CASSPGQGTDTQYF. CDR3 DNA: TGCGCCAGCAGCCCGGGACAGGGAACGGATACGCAGTATTTT. The full variable domain, its missing parts supplied by reference TRBV5-1 and TRBJ2-3, is KAGVTQTPRYLIKTRGQQVTLSCSPISGHRSVSWYQQTPGQGLQFLFEYFSETQRNKGNFPGRFSGRQFSNSRSEMNVSTLELGDSALYLCASSPGQGTDTQYFGPGTRLTVL.

The J gene is TRBJ2-3, the V gene TRBV11-3; D unclear. The length of the CDR3 is 15 residues. Trimming pared 5 bases from V and 0 bases from J, leaving 12 bases between. CDR1 and CDR2 from the germline V gene are SGHNT and YENEEA. The CDR3 DNA reads as TGTGCCAGCAGCCTCCTTGGCATAAGCACAGATACGCAGTATTTT. It translates to CASSLLGISTDTQYF.

V and J are TRBV25-1 and TRBJ2-7; 10 nucleotides match TRBD1. The V segment lost 5 bases and the J segment 7 bases; nucleotides outside the gene matches: 2. Germline-derived CDR1 and CDR2 are MGHDK and SYGVNS. The CDR3 has 12 residues. The CDR3 DNA follows: TGTGCCAGCAGTCGGACAGGGGGGGAGCAGTACTTC. It translates to CASSRTGGEQYF.

This chain uses TRBV19 with TRBJ2-1; D possibly corresponds to TRBD2 (6 bases). This CDR3 contains 15 residues. The V and J ends lost 5 bases and 8 bases respectively, with 19 bases between them. Germline CDR1 reads LNHDA; CDR2 reads SQIVND (reference sequence). The CDR3 DNA sequence: TGTGCCAGTAGTCTCCGGGACTTCGTGAGGGATGAGCAGTTCTTC. It yields the protein CASSLRDFVRDEQFF. The complete variable domain, with remaining parts taken from reference TRBV19 and TRBJ2-1, reads DGGITQSPKYLFRKEGQNVTLSCEQNLNHDAMYWYRQDPGQGLRLIYYSQIVNDFQKGDIAEGYSVSREKKESFPLTVTSAQKNPTAFYLCASSLRDFVRDEQFFGPGTRLTVL.

The V gene is TRBV5-5, the J gene TRBJ2-7, with D maybe TRBD2 (5 bases). V was pared by 3 bases and J by 0 bases, with 16 bases between. This CDR3 is built from 16 residues. Germline CDR1 is SGHKS and CDR2 is YYEKEE (reference sequence). The CDR3 sequence: CASSYKRTGSSYEQYF. The DNA for the CDR3 is TGTGCCAGCAGCTATAAACGGACGGGGAGCTCCTACGAGCAGTACTTC. Full variable domain (missing parts from reference TRBV5-5 and TRBJ2-7): DAGVTQSPTHLIKTRGQQVTLRCSPISGHKSVSWYQQVLGQGPQFIFQYYEKEERGRGNFPDRFSARQFPNYSSELNVNALLLGDSALYLCASSYKRTGSSYEQYFGPGTRLTVT.

This clone turned up a few times. The chain is built from TRBV4-2 and TRBJ1-2; possible D gene TRBD1, 6 bases. Looked up from germline, CDR1 is LGHNA and CDR2 is YNFKEQ. V was trimmed by 0 bases and J by 1 base, leaving 18 bases between them. The length of the CDR3 is 18 residues. The CDR3 DNA reads as TGTGCCAGCAGCCAAGAGCGGCCCCGGACAGTTTATAACTATGGCTACACCTTC. Translated: CASSQERPRTVYNYGYTF.

This chain joins TRBV4-2 and TRBJ1-4; D uncertain. The CDR3 runs 15 residues. Trimming removed 1 base at V and 4 bases at J, with 10 bases between. Germline V gives CDR1 LGHNA, CDR2 YNFKEQ. CDR3 amino acids: CASSQVSGDNEKLFF. The CDR3 nucleotides read TGTGCCAGCAGCCAAGTCTCAGGTGATAATGAAAAACTGTTTTTT.

The table lists this clone with a count of one. This chain uses TRBV24-1 with TRBJ2-6; D is uncertain. CDR3 length: 13 amino acids. Germline V lookup: CDR1 KGHDR, CDR2 SFDVKD. V shed 5 bases and J shed 2 bases, with 3 bases lying between them. CDR3 DNA sequence: TGTGCCACCAGTGGACCTGGGGCCAACGTCCTGACTTTC. It yields the protein CATSGPGANVLTF.

The chain carries TRBV7-9 and TRBJ2-2; 11 bases are a match to TRBD2. Germline-derived CDR1 and CDR2 are SEHNR and FQNEAQ (reference sequence). The CDR3 is 19 residues long. J was trimmed by 1 base and V by 2 bases; bases with no gene match: 9. CDR3 loop: CASSLQGRLAGMNTGELFF. CDR3 DNA: TGTGCCAGCAGCTTACAAGGCCGACTAGCGGGGATGAACACCGGGGAGCTGTTTTTT.

V gene TRBV2 combines with J gene TRBJ2-1, with 8 nucleotides matching TRBD2. The CDR3 is 16 residues long. The junction had 15 bases not matched to a gene; V was cut back by 6 bases and J by 8 bases. CDR1 SNHLY and CDR2 FYNNEI come from the germline V gene. CDR3 sequence: CASSGRTSSLIDEQFF. The CDR3 region has the DNA TGTGCCAGCAGCGGGAGGACTAGCTCCCTAATCGATGAGCAGTTCTTC.